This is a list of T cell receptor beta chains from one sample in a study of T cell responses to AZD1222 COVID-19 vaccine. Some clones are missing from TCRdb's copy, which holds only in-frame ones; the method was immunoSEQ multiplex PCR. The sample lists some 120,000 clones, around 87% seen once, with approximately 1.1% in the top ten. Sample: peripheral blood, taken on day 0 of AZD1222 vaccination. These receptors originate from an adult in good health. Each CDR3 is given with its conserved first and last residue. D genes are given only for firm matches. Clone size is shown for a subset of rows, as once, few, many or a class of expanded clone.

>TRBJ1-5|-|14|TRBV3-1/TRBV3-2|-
CASSATGTNQPQHF
TGTGCCAGCAGCGCGACCGGGACCAATCAGCCCCAGCATTTT
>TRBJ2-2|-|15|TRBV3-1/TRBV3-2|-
CASNQRTPGTGELFF
TGTGCCAGCAACCAACGGACCCCAGGGACCGGGGAGCTGTTTTTT
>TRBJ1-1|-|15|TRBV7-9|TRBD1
CASSPPGGRNTEAFF
TGTGCCAGCAGCCCCCCAGGGGGGCGAAACACTGAAGCTTTCTTT
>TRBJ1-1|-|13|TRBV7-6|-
CASSSTPTGEAFF
TGTGCCAGCAGTTCGACTCCGACAGGTGAAGCTTTCTTT
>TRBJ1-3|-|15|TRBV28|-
CASSTRVLPRNTIYF
TGTGCCAGCAGTACCAGGGTACTACCGCGAAACACCATATATTTT
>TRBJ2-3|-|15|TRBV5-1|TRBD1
CASSWGQGVGDTQYF
TGCGCCAGCAGCTGGGGACAGGGGGTCGGAGATACGCAGTATTTT
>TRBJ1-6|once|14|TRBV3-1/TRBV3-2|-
CASNQGQGNSPLHF
TGTGCCAGCAACCAAGGGCAGGGGAATTCACCCCTCCACTTT
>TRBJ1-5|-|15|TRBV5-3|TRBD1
CARSLLRGSVQPQHF
TGTGCCAGAAGCCTCCTCAGGGGGTCCGTACAGCCCCAGCATTTT
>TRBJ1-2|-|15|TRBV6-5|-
CASRRQGKGSYGYTF
TGTGCCAGCAGGCGGCAGGGTAAAGGGTCCTATGGCTACACCTTC
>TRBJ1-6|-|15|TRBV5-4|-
CASSLYEGYNSPLHF
TGTGCCAGCAGCTTGTATGAAGGGTATAATTCACCCCTCCACTTT
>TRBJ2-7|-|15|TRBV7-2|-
CASSPPAGHGYEQYF
TGTGCCAGCAGCCCCCCGGCAGGGCACGGCTACGAGCAGTACTTC
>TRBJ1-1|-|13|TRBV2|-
CASSIEGYTEAFF
TGTGCCAGCAGTATAGAGGGGTACACTGAAGCTTTCTTT
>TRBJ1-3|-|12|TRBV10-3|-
CAIRTLGDTIYF
TGTGCCATCAGGACCTTAGGGGACACCATATATTTT
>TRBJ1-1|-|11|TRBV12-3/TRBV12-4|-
CASSLPKEAFF
TGTGCCAGCAGTTTGCCAAAAGAAGCTTTCTTT
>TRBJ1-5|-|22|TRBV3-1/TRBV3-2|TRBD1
CASSQDRAGTGGFKPCNQPQHF
TGTGCCAGCAGCCAAGATCGTGCCGGGACAGGTGGGTTTAAGCCCTGCAATCAGCCCCAGCATTTT
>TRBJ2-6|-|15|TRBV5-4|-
CASSLDSSGANVLTF
TGTGCCAGCAGCTTGGACAGCTCTGGGGCCAACGTCCTGACTTTC